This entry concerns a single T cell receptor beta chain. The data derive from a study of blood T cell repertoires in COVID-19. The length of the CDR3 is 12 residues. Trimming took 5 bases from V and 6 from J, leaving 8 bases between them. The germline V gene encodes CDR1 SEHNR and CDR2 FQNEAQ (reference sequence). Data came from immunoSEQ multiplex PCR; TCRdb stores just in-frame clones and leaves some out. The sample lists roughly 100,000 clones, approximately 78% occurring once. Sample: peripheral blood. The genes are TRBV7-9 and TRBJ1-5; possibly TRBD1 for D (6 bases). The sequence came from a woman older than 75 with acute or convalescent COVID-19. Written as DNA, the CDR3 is TGTGCCAGCAGCACACAGGGTCAGCCCCAGCATTTT. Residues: CASSTQGQPQHF.